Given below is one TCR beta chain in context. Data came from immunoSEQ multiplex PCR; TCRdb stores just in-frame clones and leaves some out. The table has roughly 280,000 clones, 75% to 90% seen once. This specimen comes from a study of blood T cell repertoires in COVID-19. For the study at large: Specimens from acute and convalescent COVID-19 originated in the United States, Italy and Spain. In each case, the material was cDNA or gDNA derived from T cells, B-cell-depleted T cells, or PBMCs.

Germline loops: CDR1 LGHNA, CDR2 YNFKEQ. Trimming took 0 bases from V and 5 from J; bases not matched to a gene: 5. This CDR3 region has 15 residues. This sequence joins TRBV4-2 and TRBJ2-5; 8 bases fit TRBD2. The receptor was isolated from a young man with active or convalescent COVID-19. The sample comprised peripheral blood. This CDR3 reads CASSQDAGGGETQYF. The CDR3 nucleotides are TGTGCCAGCAGCCAAGATGCGGGGGGCGGGGAGACCCAGTACTTC.